This TCR beta chain originates from a study of T cells in Graves' hyperthyroidism and ophthalmopathy. Germline V lookup: CDR1 KGHSH, CDR2 LQKENI. Deletions cut 3 bases from V and 0 bases from J, with 12 bases between. The CDR3 contains 17 residues. Study conclusions and caveats: Model output signaled ophthalmopathy a median 6.5 months ahead of onset. Ophthalmopathy stood apart from stable hyperthyroidism in a 13 V-J model. Most thyroid clonotypes that were expanded above 0.001 also turned up in blood.

Regarding this clonotype: Its specificity is unknown.

Each diagnosis was grounded in clinical symptoms, serum thyroxine and TRAb, thyroid ultrasound, and orbital computed tomography. The investigators amplified TCR beta CDR3 regions from RNA transcripts. The TCR CDR3 first-round RT-PCR relied on the HTBI primer set. TCRdb fed the multiplex PCR reads into MiXCR, producing one record per CDR3 protein. The sample carries roughly 570,000 distinct CDR3 sequences, around 46% recorded once. The rearrangement uses TRBV18 and TRBJ2-6; possible D gene TRBD1, 5 bases. This receptor was obtained from an adult woman with Graves' disease, either hyperthyroidism or ophthalmopathy (not recorded which). Sequencing input: peripheral blood or thyroid tissue (not recorded which). The CDR3 loop reads CASSPQGLLSGANVLTF. In nucleotides, the CDR3 is TGTGCCAGCTCACCCCAGGGTTTGCTCTCTGGGGCCAACGTCCTGACTTTC.